This TCR beta chain appears in the sequencing data of a study of blood T cells in healthy people across ages. PCR was performed a second time for roughly 7 to 11 cycles using a sample-barcoded 5' primer and a J-beta primer mix. Through a template-switch adaptor with 12 random nucleotides, each cDNA molecule received a tag. TCRdb passed the 5' RACE reads through MiXCR, listing each CDR3 protein once. The repertoire holds approximately 790,000 distinct CDR3 sequences, about 62% seen once, with 28% in the top ten. Russia was home to the donors, healthy Caucasian individuals aged roughly 6 to 90. In this sample, this clonotype turned up a few times. V dropped 2 bases and J dropped 2; count of bases not matched to a gene: 4. The CDR3 length is 17 residues. Germline assignment: CDR1 MNHEY and CDR2 SVGAGI.

The chain carries TRBV6-5 and TRBJ2-1, with 12 positions matching TRBD2. The TCR was taken from a young man in good health. The source material was blood. CDR3 region: CASSYGTSGGTYNEQFF. The CDR3 coding sequence is TGTGCCAGCAGTTACGGTACTAGCGGGGGGACCTACAATGAGCAGTTCTTC.